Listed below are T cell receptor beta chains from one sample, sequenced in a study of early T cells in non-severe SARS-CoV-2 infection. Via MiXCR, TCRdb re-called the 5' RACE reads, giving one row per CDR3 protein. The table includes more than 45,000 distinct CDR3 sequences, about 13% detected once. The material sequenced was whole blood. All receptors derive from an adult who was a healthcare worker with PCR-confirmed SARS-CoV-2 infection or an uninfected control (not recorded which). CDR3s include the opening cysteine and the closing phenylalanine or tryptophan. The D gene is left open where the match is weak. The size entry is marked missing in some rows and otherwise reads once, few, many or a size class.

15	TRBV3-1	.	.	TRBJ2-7	TGTGCCAGCAGCCAAGCACCAGGGCTCTCCTACGAGCAGTACTTC	CASSQAPGLSYEQYF
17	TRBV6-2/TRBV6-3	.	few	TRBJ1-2	TGTGCCAGCAGTTACTTCGGTCGCAGAGGCCCAACCCCTGGCTACACCTTC	CASSYFGRRGPTPGYTF
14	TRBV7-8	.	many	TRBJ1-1	TGTGCCAGCAGCCTCCCGTCGGGACCTAAGGAAGCTTTCTTT	CASSLPSGPKEAFF
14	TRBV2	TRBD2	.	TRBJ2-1	TGTGCCAGCCTTACTAGCGGCTCCTACAATGAGCAGTTCTTC	CASLTSGSYNEQFF
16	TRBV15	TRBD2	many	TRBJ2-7	TGTGCCACCAGCAGAAGACTAGCGGGAGGGCGCGACGAGCAGTACTTC	CATSRRLAGGRDEQYF
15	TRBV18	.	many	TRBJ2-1	TGTGCCAGCTCACCACCGGGAAGTCCCCGCAATGAGCAGTTCTTC	CASSPPGSPRNEQFF
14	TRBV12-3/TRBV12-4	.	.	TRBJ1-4	TGTGCCAGCAGTTTAGGCAGGGCCCATGAAAAACTGTTTTTT	CASSLGRAHEKLFF
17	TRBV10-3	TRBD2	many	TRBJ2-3	TGTGCCATCAGTGAAGGGCGGGGGGCCATAATAGTTGATACGCAGTATTTT	CAISEGRGAIIVDTQYF
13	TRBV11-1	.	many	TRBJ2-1	TGTGCCAGCAGCTTAAGCAGGGTCAATGAGCAGTTCTTC	CASSLSRVNEQFF
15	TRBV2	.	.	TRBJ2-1	TGTGCCAGCTCGAAGGACAGCCGAGGCCCCAATGAGCAGTTCTTC	CASSKDSRGPNEQFF
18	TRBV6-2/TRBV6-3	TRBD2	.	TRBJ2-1	TGTGCCAGCACCACCGGGACTAGCGGGGGGGACTCCTACAATGAGCAGTTCTTC	CASTTGTSGGDSYNEQFF
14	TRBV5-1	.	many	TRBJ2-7	TGCGCCAGCAGCTTGGAGCAGGTCTCCTACGAGCAGTACTTC	CASSLEQVSYEQYF
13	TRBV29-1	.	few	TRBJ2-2	TGCAGCGGACGACAGACTTCGACCGGGGAGCTGTTTTTT	CSGRQTSTGELFF
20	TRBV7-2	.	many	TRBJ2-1	TGTGCCAGCAGCTTAAGCCCCTACATCTCGGGGCCCAGCCTCTTGGGTGGGCAGTTCTTC	CASSLSPYISGPSLLGGQFF
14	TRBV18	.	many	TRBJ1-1	TGTGCCAGCTCCTACGGAATGGGGGACACTGAAGCTTTCTTT	CASSYGMGDTEAFF
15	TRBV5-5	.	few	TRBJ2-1	TGTGCCAGCAGCTTGACAGCCACCTCCTACAATGAGCAGTTCTTC	CASSLTATSYNEQFF
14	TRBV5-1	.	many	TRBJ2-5	TGCGCCAGCAGCCTGAATGGACCTCAAGAGACCCAGTACTTC	CASSLNGPQETQYF
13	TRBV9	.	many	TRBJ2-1	TGTGCCAGCAGCCCCCCGACAAAAGCTGAGCAGTTCTTC	CASSPPTKAEQFF
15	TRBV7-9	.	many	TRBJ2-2	TGTGCCAGCAGCGCAGACGCCATCAACACCGGGGAGCTGTTTTTT	CASSADAINTGELFF
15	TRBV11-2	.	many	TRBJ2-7	TGTGCCAGCAGCTTAGGAGGGCCACAATCCTACGAGCAGTACTTC	CASSLGGPQSYEQYF
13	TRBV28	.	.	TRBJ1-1	TGTGCCAGCACAAGGGGCCAGAACACTGAAGCTTTCTTT	CASTRGQNTEAFF
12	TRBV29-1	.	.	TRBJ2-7	TGCAGCGTTGGCGCTACTTCCTACGAGCAGTACTTC	CSVGATSYEQYF
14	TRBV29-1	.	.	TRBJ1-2	TGCAGCGTTGAAGCAGGGACCGGAGAATATGGCTACACCTTC	CSVEAGTGEYGYTF
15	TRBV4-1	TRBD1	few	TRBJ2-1	TGCGCCAGCAGCCGCTTCACAGCAGGGGGCCATGAGCAGTTCTTC	CASSRFTAGGHEQFF
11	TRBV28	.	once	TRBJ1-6	TGTGCCAGCAGTTTAAGGGGAGGCCTCCACTTT	CASSLRGGLHF
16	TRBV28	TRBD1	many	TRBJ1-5	TGTGCCAGCAGCCCTAGGACAGGGTATAGCAATCAGCCCCAGCATTTT	CASSPRTGYSNQPQHF
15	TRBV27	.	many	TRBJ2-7	TGTGCCAGCAGTCCGGACAAGGCCCAGGAGGATGAGCAGTACTTC	CASSPDKAQEDEQYF
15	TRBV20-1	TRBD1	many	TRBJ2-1	TGCAGTGCCCCGCGGGCACCCAGGGGGTACAATGAGCAGTTCTTC	CSAPRAPRGYNEQFF
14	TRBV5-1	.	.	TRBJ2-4	TGCGCCAGCAGCCTGGGAGTAGCCAAAAACATTCAGTACTTC	CASSLGVAKNIQYF
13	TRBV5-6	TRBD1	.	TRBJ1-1	TGTGCCAGCAGGATTACAGGGGGCACTGAAGCTTTCTTT	CASRITGGTEAFF
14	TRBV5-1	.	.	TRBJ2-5	TGCGCCAGCAGCTCTACAGGATTCCAAGAGACCCAGTACTTC	CASSSTGFQETQYF
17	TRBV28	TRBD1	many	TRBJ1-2	TGTGCCAGCAGTTTATCCCCACCGGACAGGGAAGCCTCCGGCTACACCTTC	CASSLSPPDREASGYTF
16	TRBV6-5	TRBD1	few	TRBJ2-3	TGTGCCAGCAGTTACTCGACAGGGGGCTTTGGGGATACGCAGTATTTT	CASSYSTGGFGDTQYF
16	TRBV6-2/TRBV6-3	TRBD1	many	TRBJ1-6	TGTGCCAGCAGCTTACCTCGACAGGGTCCGAATTCACCCCTCCACTTT	CASSLPRQGPNSPLHF
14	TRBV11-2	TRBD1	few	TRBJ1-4	TGTGCCAGCAGCTTAGCCTACAGGGGGGAAAAACTGTTTTTT	CASSLAYRGEKLFF
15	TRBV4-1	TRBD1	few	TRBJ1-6	TGCGCCAGCAGCCTTGGACAGGGAGAGTACTCACCCCTCCACTTT	CASSLGQGEYSPLHF
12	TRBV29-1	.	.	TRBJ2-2	TGCAGCGTACGGACAGCGCCAGGGGAGCTGTTTTTT	CSVRTAPGELFF
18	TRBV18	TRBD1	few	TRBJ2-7	TGTGCCAGCTCACCTTACGATGCGGACAGGCCAACTACCTACGAGCAGTACTTC	CASSPYDADRPTTYEQYF
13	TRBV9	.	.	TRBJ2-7	TGTGCCAGCAGCGGGGGCGGCAGCTACGAGCAGTACTTC	CASSGGGSYEQYF
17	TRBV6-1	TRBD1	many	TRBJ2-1	TGTGCCAGCAGTGAAATGTTCTTAGGACAGGGAAACAATGAGCAGTTCTTC	CASSEMFLGQGNNEQFF
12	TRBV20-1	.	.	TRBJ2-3	TGCAGTGCTAGAGACCACACAGATACGCAGTATTTT	CSARDHTDTQYF
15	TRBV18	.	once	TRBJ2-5	TGTGCCAGCTCACCACAGGGGACCATCCAAGAGACCCAGTACTTC	CASSPQGTIQETQYF
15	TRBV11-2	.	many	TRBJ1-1	TGTGCCAGCAGCTTAGATTCCAGGGGCGACACTGAAGCTTTCTTT	CASSLDSRGDTEAFF
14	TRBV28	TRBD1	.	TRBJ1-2	TGTGCCAGCAGTCGGGGGGACAGGAACTATGGCTACACCTTC	CASSRGDRNYGYTF
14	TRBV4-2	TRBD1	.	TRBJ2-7	TGTGCCAGCAGTCAAGGACAGGGCCTCTACGAGCAGTACTTC	CASSQGQGLYEQYF
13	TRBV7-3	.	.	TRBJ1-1	TGTGCCAGCAGCTCCGGACAGAACACTGAAGCTTTCTTT	CASSSGQNTEAFF
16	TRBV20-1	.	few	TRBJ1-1	TGCAGTGCTAGAGTTCCCGGCAGGGGCATGAACACTGAAGCTTTCTTT	CSARVPGRGMNTEAFF
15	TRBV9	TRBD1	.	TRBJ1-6	TGTGCCAGCAGCGTAGGCGACAGGGGAATTTCACCCCTCCACTTT	CASSVGDRGISPLHF
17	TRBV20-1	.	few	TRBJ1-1	TGCAGTGCTAGAGATATCGCGGCCGATTTGAGCCTATCGGAAGCTTTCTTT	CSARDIAADLSLSEAFF
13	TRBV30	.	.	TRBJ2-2	TGTGCCTGGAGTAACACAGGGATCGGGGAGCTGTTTTTT	CAWSNTGIGELFF
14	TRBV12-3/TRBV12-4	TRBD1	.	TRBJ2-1	TGTGCCAGCAGTTTGGGACAGGAGGTCAATGAGCAGTTCTTC	CASSLGQEVNEQFF
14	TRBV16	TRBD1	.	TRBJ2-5	TGTGCCAGCAGCCCCGGACAGGGCCAAGAGACCCAGTACTTC	CASSPGQGQETQYF